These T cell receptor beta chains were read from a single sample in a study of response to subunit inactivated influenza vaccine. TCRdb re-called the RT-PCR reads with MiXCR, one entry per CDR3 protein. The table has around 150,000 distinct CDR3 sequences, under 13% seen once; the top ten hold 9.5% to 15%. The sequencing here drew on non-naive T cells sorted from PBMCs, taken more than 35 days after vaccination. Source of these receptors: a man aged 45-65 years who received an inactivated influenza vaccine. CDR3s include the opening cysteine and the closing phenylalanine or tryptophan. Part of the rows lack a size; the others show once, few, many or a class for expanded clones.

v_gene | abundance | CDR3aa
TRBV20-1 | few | CSAAGLAGSETQYF
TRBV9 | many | CASSVQGVSYEQYF
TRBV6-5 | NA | CASSYLQPGELFF
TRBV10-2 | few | CASSEGQGAWETQYF
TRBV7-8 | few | CASSQTWGSNYGYTF
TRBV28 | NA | CASSGYDQPQHF
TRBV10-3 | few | CAIRPSGGVSYNEQFF
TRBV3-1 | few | CASSQDEGPSGANVLTF
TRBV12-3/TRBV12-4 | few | CASSTTGAYNEQFF
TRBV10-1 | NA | CASSGPTGSLHF
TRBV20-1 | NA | CSARDRSRRGKLFF
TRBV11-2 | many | CASSLGMGSETQYF
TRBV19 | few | CASSPGQGTNEQFF
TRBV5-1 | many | CASSPTTNTEAFF
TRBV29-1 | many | CSVVSGGKNEQFF
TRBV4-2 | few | CASSQMDRLNTEAFF
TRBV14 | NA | CVSSLRTAGGELFF
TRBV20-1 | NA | CSAKGLAGTNEQFF
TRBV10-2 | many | CASSEIGRTYNSPLHF
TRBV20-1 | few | CSASGGVPADTQYF
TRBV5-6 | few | CASSFSPTDTQYF
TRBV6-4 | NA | CASSDGTGLYGYTF
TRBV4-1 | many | CASSLDSNSGNTIYF
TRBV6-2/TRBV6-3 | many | CASSSVGDQFF
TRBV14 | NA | CASSVPGQVAEAFF
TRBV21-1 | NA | CASSNGRATSSGYTF
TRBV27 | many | CASSPAGLAGLTDTQYF
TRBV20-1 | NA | CSARRQVINNEQFF
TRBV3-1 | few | CASSQELAGATGELFF
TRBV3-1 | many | CASSQDVAGGRDTQYF
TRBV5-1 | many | CASRPRIGGIGGYTF
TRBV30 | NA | CAWITWAGGTSYNEQLF
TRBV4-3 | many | CASSQGTHNSPLHF
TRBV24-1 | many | CATSDSGQGRIYEQYF
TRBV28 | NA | CASRGLSSYNSPLHF
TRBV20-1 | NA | CSARGREGPNAYEQYF
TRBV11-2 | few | CASSPPRVRNIQYF
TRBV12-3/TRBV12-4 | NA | CATRRGGRGPTGELFF
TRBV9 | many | CASSLSTGGELFF
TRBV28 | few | CASSFRTAKNF
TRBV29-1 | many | CSVALGSGFSSYNEQFF
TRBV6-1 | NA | CASQGVRGNTIYF